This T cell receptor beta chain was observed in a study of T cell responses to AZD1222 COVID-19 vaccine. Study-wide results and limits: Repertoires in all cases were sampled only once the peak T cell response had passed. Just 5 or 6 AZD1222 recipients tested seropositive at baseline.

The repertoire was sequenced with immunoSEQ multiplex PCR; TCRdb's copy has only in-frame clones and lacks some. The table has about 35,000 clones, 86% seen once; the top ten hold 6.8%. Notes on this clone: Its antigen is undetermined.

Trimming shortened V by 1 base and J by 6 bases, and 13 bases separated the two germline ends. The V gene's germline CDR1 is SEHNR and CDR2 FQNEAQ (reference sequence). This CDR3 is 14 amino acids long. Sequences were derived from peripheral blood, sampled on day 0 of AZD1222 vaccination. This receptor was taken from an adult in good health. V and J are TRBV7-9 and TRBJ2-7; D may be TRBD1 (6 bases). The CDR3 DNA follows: TGTGCCAGCAGCTTAGGCAGGGGATTACCCGAGCAGTACTTC. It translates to CASSLGRGLPEQYF.